One sample yielded the 14 T cell receptor beta chains listed below, sequenced in a study of response to subunit inactivated influenza vaccine. TCRdb re-analysed the RT-PCR reads in MiXCR, keeping a single row per CDR3 protein. The table has about 520,000 distinct CDR3 sequences, approximately 11% seen once. Source: PBMCs from blood, taken 45 days after vaccination. All receptors come from a man between 50 and 59 years old who received an inactivated influenza vaccine.

V is TRBV20-1 and J is TRBJ2-5; a possible D gene is TRBD1 (6 bases). The CDR3 spans 13 residues. Germline V gene lookup returns CDR1 DFQATT and CDR2 SNEGSKA (reference sequence). CDR3 sequence (DNA): TGCAGCGCCTTTTGGGGGCTCCAAGAGACCCAGTACTTC. Translated: CSAFWGLQETQYF.

This clonotype has ten or more counts. This chain uses TRBV6-2 or TRBV6-3 with TRBJ2-1; 11 nucleotides match TRBD2. The V and J ends lost 0 bases and 4 bases, in that order; junction bases with no gene match: 8. Germline CDR1 reads MNHEY; CDR2 reads SVGEGT. The CDR3 sequence is 18 residues long. The CDR3 region has the DNA TGTGCCAGCAGTTACTCGATGAGGTCTAGCGGGGGGTACAATGAGCAGTTCTTC. Its protein is CASSYSMRSSGGYNEQFF.

This clonotype was counted many times. This rearrangement joins TRBV28 to TRBJ2-1, with 9 positions matching TRBD2. The CDR3 runs to 15 residues. J was trimmed by 7 bases and V by 3 bases; bases with no gene match: 7. The V gene's germline CDR1 is MDHEN and CDR2 SYDVKM. The CDR3 coding sequence is TGTGCCAGCAGTTTTGGCGGGAGGGCCACGAATGAGCAGTTCTTC. This gives the protein CASSFGGRATNEQFF.

J is TRBJ2-1 and V is TRBV6-2 or TRBV6-3; 13 positions agree with TRBD2. Trimming at V came to 0 bases and at J to 3 bases, leaving 8 bases not matched to a gene. Germline CDR1 MNHEY, CDR2 SVGEGT. The CDR3 runs to 19 residues. CDR3 DNA sequence: TGTGCCAGCAGTTACTCTACTAGCGGGGGGGAAGGATACTACAATGAGCAGTTCTTC. Translated: CASSYSTSGGEGYYNEQFF.

This sequence joins TRBV12-3 or TRBV12-4 and TRBJ2-1; 11 positions match TRBD2. There are 15 residues in the CDR3. Trimming at V came to 5 bases and at J to 6 bases, leaving 6 bases not matched to a gene. The CDR3, as DNA: TGTGCCAGCAGTCCGAGACTAGCGGGAAGCAATGAGCAGTTCTTC. Translation gives CASSPRLAGSNEQFF.

In this sample, this clonotype turned up a few times. The chain recombines TRBV30 with TRBJ2-6; the D call may be TRBD1 or TRBD2 (5 bases each). CDR3 length: 14 residues. From germline, CDR1 is GTSNPN and CDR2 SVGIG (reference sequence). The CDR3 reads CGGSPSSGANVLTF. The CDR3 DNA follows: TGTGGGGGGTCGCCCTCCTCTGGGGCCAACGTCCTGACTTTC.

CDR3 protein: CASSREGTGELFF. CDR3 in DNA: TGCGCCAGCTCCCGGGAGGGCACCGGGGAGCTGTTTTTT. The gene calls are TRBV5-1 and TRBJ2-2, with TRBD2 matching 8 bases. This CDR3 is 13 amino acids long. The trim removed 7 bases at V and 4 bases at J, leaving 3 bases unmatched. Germline-derived CDR1 and CDR2 are SGHRS and YFSETQ.

The V and J genes are TRBV19 and TRBJ2-4, with 8 bases aligning to TRBD2. V was pared by 6 bases and J by 7 bases, with 8 bases of the junction left unmatched. The germline CDR1 and CDR2 sequences are LNHDA and SQIVND (reference sequence). CDR3 size: 14 residues. The CDR3 DNA reads TGTGCCAGTAGCTCGGCGGGAGGCGGTAACATTCAGTACTTC. Its protein is CASSSAGGGNIQYF.

The chain combines TRBV7-6 with TRBJ2-1; 11 bases are shared with TRBD2. J was trimmed by 6 bases and V by 1 base; bases with no gene match: 11. CDR3 length: 18 amino acids. Germline assignment: CDR1 SGHVS and CDR2 FNYEAQ. This CDR3 is CASSLVWRNSGGANEQFF. The CDR3 nucleotides are TGTGCCAGCAGCTTAGTCTGGAGGAATAGCGGGGGGGCCAATGAGCAGTTCTTC.

The table lists this clonotype with many counts. V is TRBV7-9 and J is TRBJ2-3; D tentatively fits TRBD1 or TRBD2 (5 bases each). V lost 1 base and J 5 bases, leaving 10 bases between the germline ends. This CDR3 comprises 14 residues. Germline CDR1 and CDR2: SEHNR and FQNEAQ (reference sequence). The CDR3 DNA is TGTGCCAGCAGCTTAGGCAGGGCGGGAGATACGCAGTATTTT. It is translated as CASSLGRAGDTQYF.

A few counts support this clonotype. The chain has TRBV5-1 and TRBJ2-5, with 7 bases fitting TRBD1. V lost 2 bases to trimming and J lost 2 bases; unmatched junction nucleotides: 3. The CDR3 is 14 amino acids. The V gene's germline CDR1 is SGHRS and CDR2 YFSETQ. The CDR3 region is CASSLQGSQETQYF. As DNA, the CDR3 is TGCGCCAGCAGCTTACAGGGGTCGCAAGAGACCCAGTACTTC.

V gene TRBV4-1 combines with J gene TRBJ1-4; D call uncertain. Trimming stripped 1 base from V and 10 bases from J, with 10 bases between. Germline V gene data show CDR1 as MGHRA and CDR2 as YSYEKL. The CDR3 has 13 amino acids. DNA of the CDR3: TGCGCCAGCAGCCAAGTTGGGGTGGGAAAACTGTTTTTT. Translating gives CASSQVGVGKLFF.

The table lists this clonotype with many counts. The chain combines TRBV29-1 with TRBJ2-7, with a possible D match to TRBD2 (6 bases). The length of the CDR3 is 14 residues. With 0 bases removed from V and 3 bases from J, the gap between germline ends came to 12 bases. Germline CDR1 and CDR2: SQVTM and ANQGSEA. CDR3 coding DNA: TGCAGCGTTGAAGATCGAGGAGGGAACTACGAGCAGTACTTC. It encodes CSVEDRGGNYEQYF.

This clonotype came up a few times. J is TRBJ2-2 and V is TRBV6-2 or TRBV6-3, with TRBD1 matching 8 bases. This CDR3 has 13 amino acids. V lost 2 bases to trimming and J lost 13 bases; unmatched junction nucleotides: 6. Germline V CDR1 and CDR2: MNHEY, SVGEGT. CDR3 sequence: CASSYLGQGALFF. CDR3 coding DNA: TGTGCCAGCAGTTACCTCGGACAGGGAGCGCTGTTTTTT.